Presented here are 26 T cell receptor beta chains from one specimen sequenced in a study of brain metastases from non-small cell lung cancer. The data were produced by immunoSEQ multiplex PCR, yet TCRdb's version contains in-frame clones alone and is incomplete. The sample comprises 500 to 700 clones, approximately 91% of which are singletons, and roughly 8.7% rests with the top ten. The material sequenced was tissue from a brain metastasis. The source is a donor aged 40 or older with non-small cell lung cancer.

A word on this clone: One end of the junction does not line up with germline, which may come from a read error. Other DNA sequences in this specimen translate into the identical CDR3. The genes are TRBV14 and TRBJ2-3; 9 bases are shared with TRBD1. This CDR3 has 16 residues. Per the germline V gene, CDR1 is SGHDN and CDR2 is FVKESK. This chain's CDR3 is CASSQVETGGSDTQYF. The CDR3 coding sequence is TGTGCCAGTAGCCAAGTGGAGACAGGGGGTTCAGATACGCAGTATTTT.

V gene TRBV7-2 combines with J gene TRBJ2-3; D is possibly TRBD1 or TRBD2 (6 bases each). V shed 4 bases and J shed 3 bases, with 17 bases lying between them. This CDR3 has 16 amino acids. CDR1 and CDR2 (germline): SGHTA, FQGNSA. In nucleotides, the CDR3 is TGTGCCAGCAGCTCAACAAGGGGGGTAGGAACAGATACGCAGTATTTT. Amino acid sequence: CASSSTRGVGTDTQYF.

V is TRBV6-5 and J is TRBJ1-2, with D maybe TRBD1 (6 bases). The CDR3 length is 14 residues. The germline V gene encodes CDR1 MNHEY and CDR2 SVGAGI. Trimming stripped 4 bases from V and 5 bases from J, with 14 bases between. The DNA of the CDR3 is TGTGCCAGCAGTTTTCGACAGGCCCTGTATGGCTACACCTTC. It translates to CASSFRQALYGYTF.

The chain uses TRBV19 and TRBJ1-2; TRBD1 aligns across 8 bases. This CDR3 has 13 amino acids. Per the germline V gene, CDR1 is LNHDA and CDR2 is SQIVND (reference sequence). J gave up 7 bases and V 10 bases, and 11 bases lay outside the gene matches. As DNA, the CDR3 is TGTGCCACCACACCCGGGACAGGAGGTGGCTACACCTTC. Amino acids: CATTPGTGGGYTF.

This clone was seen a single time. This clone may be a read error of a much larger clone one base away. The genes are TRBV5-6 and TRBJ2-7; D unresolved. The germline gives CDR1 SGHDT, CDR2 YYEEEE. V gave up 2 bases and J gave up 1 base, with 4 bases separating them. The CDR3 has 12 residues. Written as DNA, the CDR3 is TGTGCCAGCAGCTTAAGTTCCTACGAGCAGTACTTC. Protein: CASSLSSYEQYF.

The J gene is TRBJ1-6, the V gene TRBV2; D is undetermined. Between the trimmed V and J ends, which lost 7 bases and 5 bases, there was a span of 12 bases. This CDR3 region has 14 residues. The germline V gene encodes CDR1 SNHLY and CDR2 FYNNEI. CDR3 coding DNA: TGTGCCAGCACCCCAGGAGTTAATAATTCACCCCTCCACTTT. It is translated as CASTPGVNNSPLHF.

A remark on this clone: The sample contains more than one DNA sequence encoding this CDR3. The rearrangement uses TRBV25-1 and TRBJ1-4; possible D gene TRBD1, 6 bases. Trimming left V 4 bases short and J 5 bases short, with 11 bases between. This CDR3 spans 14 amino acids. Germline assignment: CDR1 MGHDK and CDR2 SYGVNS. CDR3 residues: CASSGGQRNEKLFF. The DNA of the CDR3 is TGTGCCAGCAGTGGGGGACAACGCAATGAAAAACTGTTTTTT.

This clone was seen once. The gene calls are TRBV3-1 (or the pseudogene TRBV3-2) and TRBJ1-4, with TRBD1 as a possible D gene (5 bases). CDR3 length equals 16 residues. V was pared by 4 bases and J by 2 bases, with 14 bases between. Germline loops: CDR1 LGHDT, CDR2 YNNKEL (reference sequence). The CDR3 DNA reads as TGTGCCAGCAGCCGTGAGTGGGGACGGACTAATGAAAAACTGTTTTTT. Translation: CASSREWGRTNEKLFF.

This chain connects TRBV7-9 to TRBJ2-5; 9 bases agree with TRBD2. CDR3 size: 17 residues. Germline CDR1 reads SEHNR; CDR2 reads FQNEAQ (reference sequence). J gave up 2 bases and V 7 bases, and 14 bases lay outside the gene matches. CDR3 nucleotide sequence: TGTGCCAGCACCACTACCCTAGCGGGGAGGGGTCAAGAGACCCAGTACTTC. Protein sequence: CASTTTLAGRGQETQYF.

V and J are TRBV29-1 and TRBJ1-1; TRBD1 might be the D (5 bases). The CDR3 extends over 13 amino acids. Germline values: CDR1 SQVTM, CDR2 ANQGSEA. V lost 4 bases, J lost 5 bases, and 14 bases lay in between. CDR3 loop: CSVGRGGETEAFF. The CDR3 region has the DNA TGCAGCGTTGGGAGGGGCGGAGAGACTGAAGCTTTCTTT.

The chain couples TRBV6-4 to TRBJ1-1, with TRBD1 matching 7 bases. There are 15 residues in the CDR3. Trimming cost V 3 bases and J 4 bases; bases outside gene matches: 8. Germline loops: CDR1 MRHNA, CDR2 SNTAGT. The CDR3 bases are TGTGCCAGCAGTGAAGACTCAGGGGGTGCCACTGAAGCTTTCTTT. Protein product: CASSEDSGGATEAFF.

The rearrangement joins TRBV5-1 to TRBJ2-7; D perhaps matches TRBD2 (5 bases). The CDR3 runs to 14 residues. Trimming stripped 0 bases from V and 1 base from J, with 8 bases between. In germline, CDR1 is SGHRS, CDR2 YFSETQ. CDR3 nucleotides: TGCGCCAGCAGCTTGGGGACTTCTTCCTACGAGCAGTACTTC. Its translation: CASSLGTSSYEQYF.

The chain links TRBV27 to TRBJ1-6; 7 bases agree with TRBD1. V lost 2 bases, J lost 10 bases, and 5 bases stayed unmatched. Germline CDR1 reads MNHEY; CDR2 reads SMNVEV (reference sequence). The length of the CDR3 is 14 residues. CDR3 nucleotide sequence: TGTGCCAGCAGTTTAGGACAGGAAACCTCACCCCTCCACTTT. Residues: CASSLGQETSPLHF.

This clone was detected only once. The gene calls are TRBV4-2 and TRBJ2-1; 8 bases are a match to TRBD2. The V segment lost 1 base and the J segment 6 bases; nucleotides outside the gene matches: 11. There are 17 residues in the CDR3. CDR1 LGHNA and CDR2 YNFKEQ come from the germline V gene. Here the CDR3 DNA reads TGTGCCAGCAGCCAAGTCGTTAGCGGGACGGTCGGCAATGAGCAGTTCTTC. It translates to CASSQVVSGTVGNEQFF.

The chain has TRBV11-3 and TRBJ2-1, with D possibly matching TRBD2 (6 bases). Germline CDR1 reads SGHNT; CDR2 reads YENEEA. Trimming removed 5 bases at V and 8 bases at J, with 10 bases between. The CDR3 is 12 residues long. The CDR3 DNA is TGTGCCAGCAGCCGAGGAGGGTATGAGCAGTTCTTC. Its translation is CASSRGGYEQFF.

The genes are TRBV9 and TRBJ1-2, with D unclear. Deletions cut 3 bases from V and 3 bases from J, with 12 bases between. The CDR3 sequence is 14 residues long. The germline gives CDR1 SGDLS, CDR2 YYNGEE. The CDR3 DNA is TGTGCCAGCAGCGAAAATAAGAGGGACTATGGCTACACCTTC. Translation gives CASSENKRDYGYTF.

The genes are TRBV3-1 (or the pseudogene TRBV3-2) and TRBJ2-1; 11 bases are a match to TRBD2. Germline CDR1 LGHDT, CDR2 YNNKEL (reference sequence). CDR3 length: 17 amino acids. The V gene end was trimmed by 1 base and the J gene end by 5 bases; junction bases not matched to a gene: 7. Written as DNA, the CDR3 is TGTGCCAGCAGCCAAGTCGGGGGACTAGCGGCAAACAATGAGCAGTTCTTC. Translated: CASSQVGGLAANNEQFF.

The count of this clone is one. Different DNA sequences within this sample yield the same CDR3. The chain carries TRBV5-4 and TRBJ2-3; the match to TRBD2 covers 10 bases. Trimming removed 4 bases from V and 2 bases from J; junction bases left unmatched: 10. This CDR3 is 17 amino acids long. Germline V gives CDR1 SGHNT, CDR2 YYREEE (reference sequence). The CDR3: CASSPRVAGGPTDTQYF. For the CDR3, the DNA is TGTGCCAGCAGCCCCAGGGTAGCGGGGGGACCCACAGATACGCAGTATTTT.

In nucleotides, the CDR3 is TGTGCCAGTAGGGACCAGGGGGCCCTACATCGTAAGCAGTTCTTC. Its protein product is CASRDQGALHRKQFF. This chain links TRBV19 with TRBJ2-1; the match to TRBD1 covers 8 bases. The V segment lost 6 bases and the J segment 11 bases; nucleotides outside the gene matches: 15. CDR3 size: 15 residues. CDR1 LNHDA and CDR2 SQIVND come from the germline V gene (reference sequence).

V usage is TRBV4-2 and J usage is TRBJ1-3, with 8 bases aligning to TRBD1. CDR1 and CDR2 (germline): LGHNA, YNFKEQ. Trimming at V came to 4 bases and at J to 6 bases, leaving 11 bases not matched to a gene. The CDR3 loop spans 16 amino acids. The CDR3 nucleotides are TGTGCCAGCAGCCCACGCACAGGGGGTGCGGTAAACACCATATATTTT. Translated: CASSPRTGGAVNTIYF.

This clone was recorded a few times. The chain couples TRBV7-9 to TRBJ2-3; D is ambiguous. CDR1 SEHNR and CDR2 FQNEAQ come from the germline V gene (reference sequence). The CDR3 consists of 13 residues. V was shortened by 4 bases and J by 5 bases, with 10 bases between the two germline ends. The CDR3 DNA follows: TGTGCCAGCAGCTCAAATAATGGAGATACGCAGTATTTT. The encoded protein is CASSSNNGDTQYF.

The gene calls are TRBV7-9 and TRBJ1-2, with 8 bases aligning to TRBD1. V gave up 3 bases and J gave up 4 bases; unmatched junction bases: 4. The CDR3 consists of 14 residues. Germline V CDR1 and CDR2: SEHNR, FQNEAQ (reference sequence). CDR3 in amino acids: CASSFGQGAYGYTF. CDR3 bases: TGTGCCAGCAGCTTTGGCCAGGGGGCCTATGGCTACACCTTC. Looking up the rest from reference TRBV7-9 and TRBJ1-2 gives the full variable domain: DTGVSQNPRHKITKRGQNVTFRCDPISEHNRLYWYRQTLGQGPEFLTYFQNEAQLEKSRLLSDRFSAERPKGSFSTLEIQRTEQGDSAMYLCASSFGQGAYGYTFGSGTRLTVV.

The chain has TRBV7-2 and TRBJ2-5, with D perhaps being TRBD1 or TRBD2 (7 bases each). The CDR3 sequence is 15 residues long. The V end lost 5 bases, the J end lost 4 bases, and 17 bases lay between the germline ends. CDR1 SGHTA and CDR2 FQGNSA come from the germline V gene. CDR3 region: CASSGRGASGETQYF. DNA of the CDR3: TGTGCCAGCAGCGGCAGGGGGGCTAGCGGAGAGACCCAGTACTTC.

The rearrangement links TRBV28 to TRBJ1-2; a weak D match, TRBD1 (5 bases). This CDR3 is 13 amino acids long. V lost 2 bases to trimming and J lost 4 bases, with 8 bases between them. Looked up from germline, CDR1 is MDHEN and CDR2 is SYDVKM. The CDR3 region has the DNA TGTGCCAGCAGTTTAAACACAGGCTATGGCTACACCTTC. It translates to CASSLNTGYGYTF.

The rearrangement links TRBV6-6 to TRBJ1-1; no clear D. The CDR3 runs to 12 residues. Germline CDR1 is MNHNY and CDR2 is SVGAGI (reference sequence). V was trimmed by 4 bases and J by 4 bases, leaving 7 bases between them. CDR3 nucleotides: TGTGCCAGCAGTTGGAAAGGCACTGAAGCTTTCTTT. Protein sequence: CASSWKGTEAFF.

V is TRBV24-1 and J is TRBJ2-3, with D perhaps TRBD2 (6 bases). V was shortened by 9 bases and J by 4 bases, with 19 bases between the two germline ends. The CDR3 spans 15 residues. The germline CDR1 and CDR2 sequences are KGHDR and SFDVKD. The CDR3 DNA is TGTGCCACCGGTGGCGGGGTGGGCTCGGCAGATACGCAGTATTTT. Protein sequence: CATGGGVGSADTQYF.